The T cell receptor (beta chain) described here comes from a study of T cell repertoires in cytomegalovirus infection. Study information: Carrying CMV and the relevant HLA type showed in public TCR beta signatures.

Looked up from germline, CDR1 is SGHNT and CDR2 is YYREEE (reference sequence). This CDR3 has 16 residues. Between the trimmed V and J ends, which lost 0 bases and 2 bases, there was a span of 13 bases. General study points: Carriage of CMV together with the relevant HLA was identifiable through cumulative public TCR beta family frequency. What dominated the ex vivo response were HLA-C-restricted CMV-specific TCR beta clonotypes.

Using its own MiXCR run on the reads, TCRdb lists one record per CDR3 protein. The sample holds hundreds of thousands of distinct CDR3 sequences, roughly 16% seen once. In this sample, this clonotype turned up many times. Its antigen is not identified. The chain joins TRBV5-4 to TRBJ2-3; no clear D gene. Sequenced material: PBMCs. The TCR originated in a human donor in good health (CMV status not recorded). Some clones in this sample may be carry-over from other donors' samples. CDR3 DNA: TGTGCCAGCAGCTTGGAAGGCGTAGTAAACACAGATACGCAGTATTTT. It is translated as CASSLEGVVNTDTQYF.